The T cell receptor (beta chain) under discussion was sequenced for a study of blood T cell repertoires in COVID-19. Across the study: Sample material is recorded as cDNA or gDNA derived from T cells, B-cell-depleted T cells, or PBMCs.

Per the authors' pipeline: It was from reference gene primer amplification that nucleated cell counts were estimated. The protocol was immunoSEQ multiplex PCR, while the TCRdb copy is restricted to in-frame clones and leaves out a portion. V and J calls and clone size are copied from that table; D and trimming were computed from the DNA. The repertoire includes 500,000 or so clones, around 87% of them detected once, and under 0.85% sits in the top ten. This clone turned up a few times. Participants were aged about 18 to 90 years, lived in around 25 US areas, and enrolled virtually. Recovered participants had two consecutive negative NP/OP PCR tests, healthcare professional clearance, or symptom resolution. Germline CDR1 SGHRS, CDR2 YFSETQ. The trim removed 4 bases at V and 4 bases at J, leaving 16 bases unmatched. This CDR3 is built from 17 residues.

V and J are TRBV5-1 and TRBJ1-1, with 7 bases that match TRBD1. This receptor was identified in a woman aged 18-35 years who had recovered from COVID-19. Source material: PBMCs or T cells enriched from blood (not recorded which). CDR3 in amino acids: CASSLTPLTGTSTEAFF. The CDR3 DNA reads as TGCGCCAGCAGCCTTACCCCGTTGACAGGGACCAGCACTGAAGCTTTCTTT.